Shown below are 15 T cell receptor beta chains from a single sample sequenced in a study of cytomegalovirus exposure and HLA in healthy donors. Data came from immunoSEQ multiplex PCR; TCRdb stores just in-frame clones and leaves some out. The sample yields approximately 160,000 clones, about 90% seen once. The specimen sequenced was PBMCs. The source of these receptors is a woman aged 18-29 years in good health and CMV-seropositive.

In this sample, this clone turned up once. The chain is built from TRBV19 and TRBJ2-2; D is possibly TRBD1 (6 bases). V was trimmed by 5 bases and J by 5 bases, leaving 21 bases between them. The germline V gene has CDR1 LNHDA and CDR2 SQIVND (reference sequence). The CDR3 length is 17 residues. The CDR3 bases are TGTGCCAGTAGTGTAAAGAGGGGGAGTAGAAGGACCGGGGAGCTGTTTTTT. Translated, it gives CASSVKRGSRRTGELFF.

This chain connects TRBV4-1 to TRBJ1-2; D is undetermined. V lost 3 bases, J lost 2 bases, and 13 bases lay in between. The CDR3 extends over 15 amino acids. Per germline, CDR1 MGHRA and CDR2 YSYEKL. The CDR3 DNA reads as TGCGCCAGCAGCCACCCCCCGGGAGGGAACTATGGCTACACCTTC. Protein: CASSHPPGGNYGYTF.

This chain uses TRBV2 with TRBJ2-3; possible D gene TRBD2, 7 bases. The CDR3 is made up of 13 amino acids. The V and J ends lost 9 bases and 5 bases respectively, with 15 bases between them. Germline CDR1 and CDR2: SNHLY and FYNNEI. The CDR3 DNA is TGTGCCAGAGGGGGGGTAGCGGGAGATACGCAGTATTTT. Protein: CARGGVAGDTQYF.

The chain is built from TRBV6-6 and TRBJ1-1, with 7 bases identical to TRBD1. Trimming at V came to 2 bases and at J to 11 bases, leaving 5 bases not matched to a gene. The germline gives CDR1 MNHNY, CDR2 SVGAGI (reference sequence). The CDR3 runs to 12 residues. The CDR3 region has the DNA TGTGCCAGCAGTTACCCTGACAGGGCGGCTTTCTTT. Encoded protein: CASSYPDRAAFF.

The rearrangement uses TRBV10-1 and TRBJ1-5; 7 nucleotides match TRBD1. CDR3 length: 14 residues. After removal of 10 bases from V and 0 bases from J, the junction contained 6 bases not matched to a gene. CDR1 WNHNN and CDR2 SYGVQD come from the germline V gene (reference sequence). DNA of the CDR3: TGCGCCAACAAGGGGGCTGGTAGCAATCAGCCCCAGCATTTT. It is translated as CANKGAGSNQPQHF.

This sequence joins TRBV28 and TRBJ2-3; the match to TRBD2 covers 10 bases. J lost 0 bases, V lost 2 bases, and 5 bases had no gene match. The CDR3 sequence is 17 residues long. Looked up from germline, CDR1 is MDHEN and CDR2 is SYDVKM. Here the CDR3 reads CASSLTGLAESTDTQYF. DNA of the CDR3: TGTGCCAGCAGTTTAACTGGACTAGCGGAGAGCACAGATACGCAGTATTTT.

The CDR3 here is CASSVGGTTDTQYF. CDR3 sequence (DNA): TGTGCCAGCAGCGTAGGGGGGACTACAGATACGCAGTATTTT. V gene TRBV9 combines with J gene TRBJ2-3, with a tentative D call TRBD2 (6 bases). This CDR3 spans 14 amino acids. V lost 0 bases, J lost 3 bases, and 8 bases lay in between. Germline CDR1 reads SGDLS; CDR2 reads YYNGEE. Full variable domain (missing parts from reference TRBV9 and TRBJ2-3): DSGVTQTPKHLITATGQRVTLRCSPRSGDLSVYWYQQSLDQGLQFLIQYYNGEERAKGNILERFSAQQFPDLHSELNLSSLELGDSALYFCASSVGGTTDTQYFGPGTRLTVL.

The V call is TRBV7-8, the J call TRBJ2-5; 7 bases fit TRBD1. The V and J ends lost 8 bases and 5 bases, in that order; junction bases with no gene match: 14. The CDR3 is 15 residues long. Germline lookup yields CDR1 SGHVS and CDR2 FQNEAQ. The CDR3: CASVRLDRSGETQYF. The CDR3 nucleotides are TGTGCCAGCGTCCGGTTGGACAGGTCTGGGGAGACCCAGTACTTC.

V gene TRBV5-4 combines with J gene TRBJ2-1; TRBD1 matches at 11 bases. The CDR3 covers 15 residues. Trimming cost V 3 bases and J 6 bases; bases outside gene matches: 5. Germline V CDR1 and CDR2: SGHNT, YYREEE (reference sequence). The CDR3 region is CASSSGDRGVNEQFF. The CDR3 DNA follows: TGTGCCAGCAGCTCCGGGGACAGGGGGGTCAATGAGCAGTTCTTC.

This clone was picked up one time. This rearrangement joins TRBV30 to TRBJ2-7; 11 bases map to TRBD1. The V gene end was trimmed by 3 bases and the J gene end by 4 bases; junction bases not matched to a gene: 11. The CDR3 length is 16 residues. Germline values: CDR1 GTSNPN, CDR2 SVGIG (reference sequence). The CDR3 is CAWSYGTGGMRYEQYF. Written as DNA, the CDR3 is TGTGCCTGGAGCTACGGGACAGGGGGAATGAGGTACGAGCAGTACTTC.

This clone is a singleton in its sample. This chain links TRBV9 with TRBJ2-3; 8 bases line up with TRBD1. Germline values: CDR1 SGDLS, CDR2 YYNGEE. The CDR3 is 16 amino acids. The J segment lost 3 bases and the V segment lost 1 base, leaving 7 bases of the junction unmatched. In DNA, the CDR3 is TGTGCCAGCAGCGTATTGGGCGACAGGGGAACAGATACGCAGTATTTT. Translated: CASSVLGDRGTDTQYF.

The gene calls are TRBV7-2 and TRBJ2-1; 9 nucleotides match TRBD2. The J segment lost 6 bases and the V segment lost 5 bases, leaving 5 bases of the junction unmatched. In germline, CDR1 is SGHTA, CDR2 FQGNSA. The CDR3 is 14 amino acids. CDR3 loop: CASSDWTSVNEQFF. The CDR3 DNA reads as TGTGCCAGCAGCGATTGGACTAGCGTCAATGAGCAGTTCTTC.

This chain uses TRBV7-6 with TRBJ2-2; D may be TRBD1 (6 bases). The germline V gene has CDR1 SGHVS and CDR2 FNYEAQ. This CDR3 has 14 residues. The ends were cut back, 7 bases at V and 4 bases at J, with 13 bases in the middle. The CDR3 DNA sequence: TGTGCCAGCACCGCTGGGGGCCCCACCGGGGAGCTGTTTTTT. Its translation: CASTAGGPTGELFF.

The chain links TRBV11-1 to TRBJ2-1; maybe TRBD2 (6 bases). Germline values: CDR1 SGHAT, CDR2 FQDESV (reference sequence). Deletions cut 6 bases from V and 10 bases from J, with 22 bases between. The CDR3 length is 15 residues. The CDR3 coding sequence is TGTGCCAGCAGTTCAGCGCGGCTAGCGTACCCCGAGCAGTTCTTC. This codes for CASSSARLAYPEQFF.

The rearrangement joins TRBV6-1 to TRBJ2-3; 12 bases fit TRBD2. J gave up 6 bases and V 2 bases, and 6 bases lay outside the gene matches. The CDR3 length is 16 residues. Germline V gene lookup returns CDR1 MNHNS and CDR2 SASEGT. In nucleotides, the CDR3 is TGTGCCAGCAGTGAAAAGCTAGCGGGGGGGCGGGATACGCAGTATTTT. Translated, it gives CASSEKLAGGRDTQYF.